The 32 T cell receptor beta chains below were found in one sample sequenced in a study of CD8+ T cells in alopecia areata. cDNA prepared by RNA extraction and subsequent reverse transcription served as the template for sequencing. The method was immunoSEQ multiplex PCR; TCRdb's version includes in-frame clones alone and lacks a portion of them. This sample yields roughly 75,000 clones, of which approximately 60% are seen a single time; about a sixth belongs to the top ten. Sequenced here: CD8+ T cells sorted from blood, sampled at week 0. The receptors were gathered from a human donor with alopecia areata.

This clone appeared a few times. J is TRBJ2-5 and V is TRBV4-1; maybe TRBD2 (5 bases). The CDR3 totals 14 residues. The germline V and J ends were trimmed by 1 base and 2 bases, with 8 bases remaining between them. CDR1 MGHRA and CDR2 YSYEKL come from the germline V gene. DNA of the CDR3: TGCGCCAGCAGCCAAGTCACGGGACAAGAGACCCAGTACTTC. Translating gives CASSQVTGQETQYF.

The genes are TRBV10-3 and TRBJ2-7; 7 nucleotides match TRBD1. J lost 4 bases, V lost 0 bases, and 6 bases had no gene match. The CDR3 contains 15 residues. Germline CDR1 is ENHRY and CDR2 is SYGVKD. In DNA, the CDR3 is TGTGCCATCAGTGAGTCTCACAGGGGAAGGTACGAGCAGTACTTC. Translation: CAISESHRGRYEQYF.

CDR3 nucleotides: TGTGCCAGCAGTCCGGGACAGGGCGGCTACGAGCAGTACTTC. Protein sequence: CASSPGQGGYEQYF. The V gene is TRBV6-6, the J gene TRBJ2-7, with 9 bases identical to TRBD1. CDR1 and CDR2 (germline): MNHNY, SVGAGI (reference sequence). The V segment lost 5 bases and the J segment 3 bases; nucleotides outside the gene matches: 5. The CDR3 has 14 residues.

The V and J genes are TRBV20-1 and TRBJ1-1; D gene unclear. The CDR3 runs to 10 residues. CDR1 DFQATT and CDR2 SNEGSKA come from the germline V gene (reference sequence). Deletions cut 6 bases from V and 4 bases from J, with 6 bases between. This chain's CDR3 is CSAGPTEAFF. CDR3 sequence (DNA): TGCAGTGCCGGGCCCACTGAAGCTTTCTTT.

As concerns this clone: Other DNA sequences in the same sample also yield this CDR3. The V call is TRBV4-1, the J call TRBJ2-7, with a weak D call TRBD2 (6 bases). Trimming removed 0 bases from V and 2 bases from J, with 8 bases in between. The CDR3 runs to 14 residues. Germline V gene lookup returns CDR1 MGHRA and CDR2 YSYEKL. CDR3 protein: CASSQDRGTYEQYF. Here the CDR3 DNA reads TGCGCCAGCAGCCAAGATCGGGGGACCTACGAGCAGTACTTC.

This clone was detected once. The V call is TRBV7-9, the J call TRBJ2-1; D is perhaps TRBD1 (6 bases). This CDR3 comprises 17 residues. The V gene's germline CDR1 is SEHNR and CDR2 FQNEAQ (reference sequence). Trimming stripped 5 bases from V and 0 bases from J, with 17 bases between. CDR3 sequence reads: CASSRRIEQGSYNEQFF. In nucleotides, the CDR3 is TGTGCCAGCAGCCGGCGAATAGAACAGGGCTCCTACAATGAGCAGTTCTTC.

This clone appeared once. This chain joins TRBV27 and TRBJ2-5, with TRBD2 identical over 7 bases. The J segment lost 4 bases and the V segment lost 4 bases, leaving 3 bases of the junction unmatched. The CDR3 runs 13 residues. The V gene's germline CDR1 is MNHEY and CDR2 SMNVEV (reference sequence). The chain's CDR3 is CASSWGGGETQYF. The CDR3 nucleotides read TGTGCCAGCAGTTGGGGCGGGGGAGAGACCCAGTACTTC.

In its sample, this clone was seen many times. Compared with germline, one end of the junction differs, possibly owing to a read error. The CDR3 DNA is TGCGCCAGCAGCCAAGTGAGTGCGAGAACTGAAGCTTTCTTT. It is translated as CASSQVSARTEAFF. This chain links TRBV5-4 with TRBJ1-1; D remains unclear. CDR1 and CDR2 (germline): SGHNT, YYREEE (reference sequence). The CDR3 covers 14 residues.

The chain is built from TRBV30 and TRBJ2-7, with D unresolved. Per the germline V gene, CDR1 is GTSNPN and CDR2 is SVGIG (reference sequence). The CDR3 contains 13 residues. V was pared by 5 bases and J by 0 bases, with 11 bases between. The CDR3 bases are TGTGCCTGGGACGGATATAGCTCCTACGAGCAGTACTTC. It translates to CAWDGYSSYEQYF.

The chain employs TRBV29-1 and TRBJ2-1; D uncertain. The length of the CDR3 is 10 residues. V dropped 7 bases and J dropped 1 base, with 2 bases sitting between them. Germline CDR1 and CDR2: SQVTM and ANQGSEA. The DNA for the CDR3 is TGCAGCGGGTCCTACAATGAGCAGTTCTTC. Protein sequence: CSGSYNEQFF.

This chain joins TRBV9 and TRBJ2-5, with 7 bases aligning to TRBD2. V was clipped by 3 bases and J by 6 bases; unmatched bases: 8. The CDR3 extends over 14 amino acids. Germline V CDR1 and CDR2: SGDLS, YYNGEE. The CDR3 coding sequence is TGTGCCAGCAGCGGCGGGACTACCCTTCAGACCCAGTACTTC. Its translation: CASSGGTTLQTQYF.

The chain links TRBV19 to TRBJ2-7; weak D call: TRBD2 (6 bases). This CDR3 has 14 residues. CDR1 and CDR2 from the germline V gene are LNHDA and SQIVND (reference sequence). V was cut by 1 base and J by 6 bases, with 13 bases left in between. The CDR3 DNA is TGTGCCAGTAGTATAGTTCAGGAGGGATCCGAGCAGTACTTC. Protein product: CASSIVQEGSEQYF.

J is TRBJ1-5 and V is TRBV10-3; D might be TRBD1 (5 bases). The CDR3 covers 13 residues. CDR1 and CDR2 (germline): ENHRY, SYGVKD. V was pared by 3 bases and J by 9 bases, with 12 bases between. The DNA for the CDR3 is TGTGCCATCAGTGATGACGGGGGTGGGCCCCAGCATTTT. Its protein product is CAISDDGGGPQHF.

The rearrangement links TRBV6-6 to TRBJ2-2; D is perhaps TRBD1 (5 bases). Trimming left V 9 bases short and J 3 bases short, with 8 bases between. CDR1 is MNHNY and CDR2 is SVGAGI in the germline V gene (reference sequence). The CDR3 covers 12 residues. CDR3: CASATDTGELFF. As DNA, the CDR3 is TGTGCCAGTGCGACAGACACCGGGGAGCTGTTTTTT.

CDR3 region: CASTVSAGGLEKLFF. The CDR3 DNA sequence: TGTGCCAGCACTGTTTCGGCAGGGGGACTTGAAAAACTGTTTTTT. The V call is TRBV2, the J call TRBJ1-4, with 7 positions matching TRBD1. Looked up from germline, CDR1 is SNHLY and CDR2 is FYNNEI. With V trimmed by 7 bases and J by 7 bases, 12 bases remained unmatched. The CDR3 is 15 residues long.

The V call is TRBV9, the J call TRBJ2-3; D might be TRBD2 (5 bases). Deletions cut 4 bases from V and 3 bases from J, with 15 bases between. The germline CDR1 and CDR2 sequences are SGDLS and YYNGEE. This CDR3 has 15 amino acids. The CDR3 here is CASSPETRVTDTQYF. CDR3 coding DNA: TGTGCCAGCAGCCCGGAGACGAGGGTGACAGATACGCAGTATTTT.

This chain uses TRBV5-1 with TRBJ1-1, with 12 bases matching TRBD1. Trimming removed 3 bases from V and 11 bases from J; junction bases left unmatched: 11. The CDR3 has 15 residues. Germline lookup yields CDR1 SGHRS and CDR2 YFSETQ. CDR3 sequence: CASSSGDRGLRLAFF. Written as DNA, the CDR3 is TGCGCCAGCAGCTCCGGGGACAGGGGGCTCCGGTTGGCTTTCTTT. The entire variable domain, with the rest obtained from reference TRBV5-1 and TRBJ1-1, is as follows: KAGVTQTPRYLIKTRGQQVTLSCSPISGHRSVSWYQQTPGQGLQFLFEYFSETQRNKGNFPGRFSGRQFSNSRSEMNVSTLELGDSALYLCASSSGDRGLRLAFFGQGTRLTVV.

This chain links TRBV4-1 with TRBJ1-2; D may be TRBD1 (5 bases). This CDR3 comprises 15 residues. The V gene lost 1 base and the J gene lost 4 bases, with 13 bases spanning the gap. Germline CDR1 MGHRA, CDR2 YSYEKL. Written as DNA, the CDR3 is TGCGCCAGCAGCCAAGTCCGAGGGGATGGCTATGGCTACACCTTC. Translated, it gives CASSQVRGDGYGYTF.

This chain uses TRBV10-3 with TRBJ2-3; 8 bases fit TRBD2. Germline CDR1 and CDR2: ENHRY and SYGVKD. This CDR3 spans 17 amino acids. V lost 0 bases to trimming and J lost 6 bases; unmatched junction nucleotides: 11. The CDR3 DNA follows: TGTGCCATCAGTGAGTCGTCTCCCGGGGGGGCAGTGGATACGCAGTATTTT. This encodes CAISESSPGGAVDTQYF.

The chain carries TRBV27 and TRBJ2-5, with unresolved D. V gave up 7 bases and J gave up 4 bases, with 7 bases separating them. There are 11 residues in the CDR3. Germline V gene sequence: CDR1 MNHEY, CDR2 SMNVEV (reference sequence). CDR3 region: CASTRGETQYF. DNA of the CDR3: TGTGCCAGCACCCGTGGAGAGACCCAGTACTTC.

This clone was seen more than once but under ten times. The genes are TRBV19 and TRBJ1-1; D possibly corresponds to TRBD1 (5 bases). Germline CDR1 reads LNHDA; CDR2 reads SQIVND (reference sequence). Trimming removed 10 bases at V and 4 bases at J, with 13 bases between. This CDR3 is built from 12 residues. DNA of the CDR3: TGTGCCACATGCGCTGGGGCCACTGAAGCTTTCTTT. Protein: CATCAGATEAFF.

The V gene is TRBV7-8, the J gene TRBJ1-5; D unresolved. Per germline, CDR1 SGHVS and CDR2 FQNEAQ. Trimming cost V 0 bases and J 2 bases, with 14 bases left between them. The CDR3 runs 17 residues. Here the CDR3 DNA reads TGTGCCAGCAGCTTAGCCTGGGGAGACATTCGCAATCAGCCCCAGCATTTT. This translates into CASSLAWGDIRNQPQHF.

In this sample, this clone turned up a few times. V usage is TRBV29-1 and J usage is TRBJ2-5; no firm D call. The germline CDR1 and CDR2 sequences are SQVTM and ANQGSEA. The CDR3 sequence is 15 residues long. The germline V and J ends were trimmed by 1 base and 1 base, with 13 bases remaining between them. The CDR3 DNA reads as TGCAGCGTTGAAGTCCGACAACACCCCCAAGAGACCCAGTACTTC. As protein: CSVEVRQHPQETQYF.

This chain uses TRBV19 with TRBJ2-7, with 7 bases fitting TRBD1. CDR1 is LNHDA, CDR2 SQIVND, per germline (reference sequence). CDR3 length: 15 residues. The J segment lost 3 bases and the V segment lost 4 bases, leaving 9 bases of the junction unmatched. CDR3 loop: CASSRRDSGLYEQYF. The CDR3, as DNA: TGTGCCAGTAGTAGACGGGACAGCGGCCTCTACGAGCAGTACTTC.

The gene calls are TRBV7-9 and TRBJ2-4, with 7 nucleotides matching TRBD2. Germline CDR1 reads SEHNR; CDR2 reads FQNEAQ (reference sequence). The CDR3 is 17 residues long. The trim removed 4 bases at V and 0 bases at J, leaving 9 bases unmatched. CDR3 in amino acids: CASSSVKGGLAKNIQYF. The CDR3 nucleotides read TGTGCCAGCAGCTCGGTTAAGGGAGGGTTAGCCAAAAACATTCAGTACTTC. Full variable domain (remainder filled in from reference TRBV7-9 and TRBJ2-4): DTGVSQNPRHKITKRGQNVTFRCDPISEHNRLYWYRQTLGQGPEFLTYFQNEAQLEKSRLLSDRFSAERPKGSFSTLEIQRTEQGDSAMYLCASSSVKGGLAKNIQYFGAGTRLSVL.

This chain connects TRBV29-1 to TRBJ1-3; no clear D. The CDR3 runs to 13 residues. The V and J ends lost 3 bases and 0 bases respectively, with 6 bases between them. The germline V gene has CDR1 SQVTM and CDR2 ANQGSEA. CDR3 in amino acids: CSVEASSGNTIYF. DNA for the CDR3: TGCAGCGTTGAGGCAAGCTCTGGAAACACCATATATTTT.

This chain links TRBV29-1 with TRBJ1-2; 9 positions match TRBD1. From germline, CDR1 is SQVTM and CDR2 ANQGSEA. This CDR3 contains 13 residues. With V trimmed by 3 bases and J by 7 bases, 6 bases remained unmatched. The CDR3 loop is CSVEVQGAGGYTF. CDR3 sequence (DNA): TGCAGCGTTGAGGTACAGGGGGCTGGTGGCTACACCTTC. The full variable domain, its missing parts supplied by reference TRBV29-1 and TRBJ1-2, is SAVISQKPSRDICQRGTSLTIQCQVDSQVTMMFWYRQQPGQSLTLIATANQGSEATYESGFVIDKFPISRPNLTFSTLTVSNMSPEDSSIYLCSVEVQGAGGYTFGSGTRLTVV.

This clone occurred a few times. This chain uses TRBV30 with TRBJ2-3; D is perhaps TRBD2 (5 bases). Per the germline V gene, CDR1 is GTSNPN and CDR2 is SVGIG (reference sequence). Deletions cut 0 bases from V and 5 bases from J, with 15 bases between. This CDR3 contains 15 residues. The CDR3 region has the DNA TGTGCCTGGAGTGTATTGGTAGCGACCCAAGATACGCAGTATTTT. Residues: CAWSVLVATQDTQYF. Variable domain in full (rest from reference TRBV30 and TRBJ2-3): SQTIHQWPATLVQPVGSPLSLECTVEGTSNPNLYWYRQAAGRGLQLLFYSVGIGQISSEVPQNLSASRPQDRQFILSSKKLLLSDSGFYLCAWSVLVATQDTQYFGPGTRLTVL.

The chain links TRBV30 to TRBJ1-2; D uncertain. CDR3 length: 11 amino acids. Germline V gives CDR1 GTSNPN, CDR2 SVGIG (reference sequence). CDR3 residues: CVHRGNYGYTF. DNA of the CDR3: TGTGTCCACCGGGGTAACTATGGCTACACCTTC.

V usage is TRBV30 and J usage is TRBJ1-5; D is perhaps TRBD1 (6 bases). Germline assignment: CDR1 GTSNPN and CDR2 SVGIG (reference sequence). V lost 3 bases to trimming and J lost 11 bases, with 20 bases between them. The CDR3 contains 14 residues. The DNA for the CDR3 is TGTGCCTGGAGCGGACTGAGACCGGGGGCTGCCCAGCATTTT. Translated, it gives CAWSGLRPGAAQHF.

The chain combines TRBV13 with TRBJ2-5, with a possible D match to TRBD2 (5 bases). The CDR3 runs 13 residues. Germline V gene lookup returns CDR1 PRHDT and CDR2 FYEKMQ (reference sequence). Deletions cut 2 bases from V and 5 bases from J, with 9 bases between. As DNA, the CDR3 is TGTGCCAGCAGCTTATCAGGCGGGGAGACCCAGTACTTC. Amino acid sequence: CASSLSGGETQYF.

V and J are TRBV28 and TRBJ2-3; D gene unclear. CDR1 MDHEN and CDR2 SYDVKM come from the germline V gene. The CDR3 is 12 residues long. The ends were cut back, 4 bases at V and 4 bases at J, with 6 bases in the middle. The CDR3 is CASSSEPDTQYF. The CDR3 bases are TGTGCCAGCAGTTCCGAGCCAGATACGCAGTATTTT.